This T cell receptor (beta chain) was captured in a study of cytotoxic CD8 clonotypes in ibrutinib-treated CLL. Clones were read by immunoSEQ multiplex PCR, and TCRdb kept only the in-frame ones, dropping some. The profile shows 29,000 or so clones, about 78% of them singletons. The table lists this clone with a count of one. Trimming shortened V by 0 bases and J by 5 bases, and 18 bases separated the two germline ends. Per the germline V gene, CDR1 is SGHNT and CDR2 is YYREEE (reference sequence). The CDR3 is 16 residues long. The chain combines TRBV5-4 with TRBJ2-7; TRBD1 is a possible D gene (5 bases). The specimen was PBMCs, collected after 36 months of ibrutinib treatment. This clonotype was obtained from a human donor with chronic lymphocytic leukemia. This CDR3 reads CASSLEGKLPFDEQYF. CDR3 coding DNA: TGTGCCAGCAGCTTGGAGGGGAAACTGCCCTTCGACGAGCAGTACTTC.